This TCR beta chain comes out of a study of identical twins. Study findings and constraints: High-abundance cord blood beta clonotypes had fewer insertions; memory repertoires showed none.

Using its own MiXCR run on the 5' RACE reads, TCRdb lists one record per CDR3 protein. The table includes approximately 210,000 distinct CDR3 sequences, approximately 15% detected once. The V end was cut by 5 bases, the J end by 6 bases, with 11 bases between. CDR1 is LGHNT and CDR2 is FRNRAP in the germline V gene. This CDR3 comprises 13 residues. This clonotype came up a few times. The antigen remains unidentified. These sequences were also reported in another study, on T cells expressing NK-cell markers. That report adds: Seven donors tested HCMV-seropositive and one tested seronegative among the eight sequenced. Dominant NKG2C+ clonotypes accounted for roughly 1.0-7.0% of CD8+ T cells in six donors. It remained uncertain whether the expanded NKG2C+ T cell clones were specific for HCMV antigens.

This receptor was obtained from a woman aged 18-35 years in good health. What was sequenced was CD8+ T cells sorted from blood. V and J are TRBV12-5 and TRBJ2-1; a possible D gene is TRBD2 (5 bases). The CDR3 loop is CASGPDSANEQFF. The CDR3 DNA reads TGTGCTAGTGGTCCGGACTCAGCCAATGAGCAGTTCTTC.